This T cell receptor (beta chain) comes out of a study of T cells after posttransplantation cyclophosphamide. Assay used: immunoSEQ multiplex PCR; TCRdb lists only in-frame clones, some missing. The sample shows approximately 10,000 clones, around 90% of them seen only once. The study, taken as a whole, reports: Later blood repertoires were often dominated by clones from the donor CD8+ memory compartment.

V was trimmed by 7 bases and J by 5 bases, leaving 11 bases between them. CDR1 SNHLY and CDR2 FYNNEI come from the germline V gene. The CDR3 contains 12 residues. Cyclophosphamide on days +3 and +4 followed busulfan-fludarabine conditioning and a marrow graft. Details on this clone: Its antigen remains unidentified.

The TCR sequence derives from a female patient younger than 45 who received an allogeneic stem cell transplant from an unrelated donor, was CMV-positive, and had no GVHD. Some T cells could come from the graft donor. The J gene is TRBJ2-5, the V gene TRBV2; D not certain. The specimen comprised PBMCs, sampled after allogeneic stem cell transplant with posttransplant cyclophosphamide. CDR3 residues: CASTLTRETQYF. The CDR3 bases are TGTGCCAGCACCCTTACTCGGGAGACCCAGTACTTC.